This TCR beta chain was documented in a study of cytomegalovirus exposure and HLA in healthy donors. TCRdb's copy holds only in-frame clones and misses some; the assay was immunoSEQ multiplex PCR. The sample includes about 110,000 clones, 70% to 85% seen only once; the top ten take more than 2.5%. Per germline, CDR1 MNHEY and CDR2 SMNVEV (reference sequence). The CDR3 spans 16 residues. The V gene lost 5 bases and the J gene lost 2 bases, with 19 bases spanning the gap. The receptor was derived from a woman under 30 in good health and CMV-seronegative. The sequenced material came from PBMCs. The chain has TRBV27 and TRBJ2-7; perhaps TRBD2 as D (5 bases). CDR3 nucleotides: TGTGCCAGCAGTCCAGGCAGCGGTAGGTCTACCTACGAGCAGTACTTC. It yields the protein CASSPGSGRSTYEQYF.